The rows below give T cell receptor beta chains drawn from one sample of a study of beta chain features in type 1 diabetes. This table comes from immunoSEQ multiplex PCR, and its TCRdb copy is limited to in-frame clones, with some not included. The sample yields fewer than 300,000 clones, about a fifth seen once. Sequencing input: naive CD4+ T cells from blood. Every receptor here comes from a woman between 35 and 50 years old with type 1 diabetes. The CDR3 runs from the conserved cysteine through the conserved F or W. The D gene is left open where the match is weak. For some rows the clone size is stated as once, few or many, or as a class when expanded; others skip it.

DNA	CDR3	V	D	J	size
TGTGCCACCAGCAGAGGCGACAGGGGTCAGACCCAGTACTTC	CATSRGDRGQTQYF	TRBV15	TRBD1	TRBJ2-5	NA
TGTGCCAGCAGTACTCCTAGCGGGAGGACCAATGAGCAGTTCTTC	CASSTPSGRTNEQFF	TRBV28	TRBD2	TRBJ2-1	NA
TGCGCCAGCAGCCAAGAAAGGTACGGGACAGTCAATCAGCCCCAGCATTTT	CASSQERYGTVNQPQHF	TRBV4-1	TRBD1	TRBJ1-5	NA
TGTGCCATCAGTGAGTGGGTAATCGAGGAAGAGCAGTACTTC	CAISEWVIEEEQYF	TRBV10-3	NA	TRBJ2-7	NA
TGTGCCAGCAGCTCCCCCGGGACTAGAATACAGTTCTTC	CASSSPGTRIQFF	TRBV7-2	TRBD2	TRBJ2-1	few
TGTGCCAGCAGCCAGCAGGGACATACGTCCTACAATGAGCAGTTCTTC	CASSQQGHTSYNEQFF	TRBV4-2	NA	TRBJ2-1	few
TGTGCCAGCTGGGGATTGACTAGCGGGGGTCAAGAGACCCAGTACTTC	CASWGLTSGGQETQYF	TRBV28	TRBD2	TRBJ2-5	NA
TGTGCCAGTCGGGACAGGGGGACAGATACGCAGTATTTT	CASRDRGTDTQYF	TRBV28	TRBD1	TRBJ2-3	few
TGTGCCAGCAGCGTAAGGGGTAGCGGGAGTGGGAACACCGGGGAGCTGTTTTTT	CASSVRGSGSGNTGELFF	TRBV9	TRBD2	TRBJ2-2	NA
TGTGCCAGCAGCCCCGGTGCAGATACGCAGTATTTT	CASSPGADTQYF	TRBV7-9	NA	TRBJ2-3	NA
TGTGCCAGCAGTACGACAGGGCAGGAGACTGAAGCTTTCTTT	CASSTTGQETEAFF	TRBV5-6	TRBD1	TRBJ1-1	NA
TGTGCCAGCAGCCGACAGGAGAATTCACCCCTCCACTTT	CASSRQENSPLHF	TRBV14	NA	TRBJ1-6	few
TGTGCCAGCAGCCCACAGGGGATGTGGGCAGATACGCAGTATTTT	CASSPQGMWADTQYF	TRBV28	TRBD1	TRBJ2-3	NA
TGTGCCAGCAGCCCCAACGCCGGGAGTGGCGAAAAACTGTTTTTT	CASSPNAGSGEKLFF	TRBV7-2	NA	TRBJ1-4	NA
TGTGCCAGCAGCGTAGATTACTACAATGAGCAGTTCTTC	CASSVDYYNEQFF	TRBV9	NA	TRBJ2-1	few
TGCAGCGTTGCGGATAGGACTAGCGGGACAATAGATACGCAGTATTTT	CSVADRTSGTIDTQYF	TRBV29-1	TRBD2	TRBJ2-3	few
TGTGCCAGCAGCTTACAATTCACAGATACGCAGTATTTT	CASSLQFTDTQYF	TRBV7-3	NA	TRBJ2-3	few
TGTGCCAGCAGCTCGACAGGAACGGGCCTATACGGCTACACCTTC	CASSSTGTGLYGYTF	TRBV5-6	NA	TRBJ1-2	NA
TGTGCCAGCAGTCCGACAGGCACTAACTATGGCTACACCTTC	CASSPTGTNYGYTF	TRBV6-6	NA	TRBJ1-2	NA
TGTGCCAGCAGTTACTTGTCCAGGGCTGACAATTCACCCCTCCACTTT	CASSYLSRADNSPLHF	TRBV6-5	NA	TRBJ1-6	NA
TGTGCCAGCAGTAGCCAGGCAGACGGCTACACCTTC	CASSSQADGYTF	TRBV28	NA	TRBJ1-2	NA
TGTGCCAGCAGAGAACAGGGCTGGCCTAATGAAAAACTGTTTTTT	CASREQGWPNEKLFF	TRBV6-4	NA	TRBJ1-4	few
TGTGCCACCTTCAGCGTGTCGGGTGACTATGGCTACACCTTC	CATFSVSGDYGYTF	TRBV18	NA	TRBJ1-2	NA
TGTGCCAGCAGCCCCCGGGGTTGGATCGCTGAAGCTTTCTTT	CASSPRGWIAEAFF	TRBV7-9	NA	TRBJ1-1	NA
TGTGCCAGCAGTGAAGGTTTAGGGGGACGATACTACTACACCTTC	CASSEGLGGRYYYTF	TRBV2	NA	TRBJ1-2	few
TGTGCCAGCAGCCCTGGGGGGTCGGGGAATTCACCCCTCCACTTT	CASSPGGSGNSPLHF	TRBV2	NA	TRBJ1-6	NA
TGTGCCAGCTCACCGGCTACGGGGTCCTCTAACTATGGCTACACCTTC	CASSPATGSSNYGYTF	TRBV18	NA	TRBJ1-2	few
TGTGCCAGCAGCTTAAACAGGGGAAGTCGCTACACCTTC	CASSLNRGSRYTF	TRBV7-9	TRBD1	TRBJ1-2	NA
TGTGCCAGCAGTGGACAGGGGGCCACCTGGAGGGCCCAGTACTTC	CASSGQGATWRAQYF	TRBV28	TRBD1	TRBJ2-5	few
TGTGCCAGCACCTTACAGGCCCTTAGAGGAGCACACGAGCAGTACTTC	CASTLQALRGAHEQYF	TRBV2	NA	TRBJ2-7	few
TGCGCCAGCGCGGAAAACGGGGAGGCCTACGAGCAGTACTTC	CASAENGEAYEQYF	TRBV5-1	NA	TRBJ2-7	few
TGTGCCAGCAGGCCCGGGACAGGGGGCTACGAGCAGTACTTC	CASRPGTGGYEQYF	TRBV6-5	TRBD1	TRBJ2-7	NA
TGTGCCAGCAGCACCCCGCCGGGCTATGGCTACACCTTC	CASSTPPGYGYTF	TRBV11-1	NA	TRBJ1-2	NA
TGTGCCAGCATTAGCCGGGACAGGGCCTACGAGCAGTACTTC	CASISRDRAYEQYF	TRBV28	TRBD1	TRBJ2-7	few
TGTGCCAGCCTGACTAGCGGGGAAGAGACCCAGTACTTC	CASLTSGEETQYF	TRBV7-9	TRBD2	TRBJ2-5	few
TGTGCCAGCAGCTTAAGTCGCAGCTCCTACAATGAGCAGTTCTTC	CASSLSRSSYNEQFF	TRBV7-9	NA	TRBJ2-1	NA
TGCGCCAGCAGCCTCGGACAGGGAAGCTACAATGAGCAGTTCTTC	CASSLGQGSYNEQFF	TRBV4-1	TRBD1	TRBJ2-1	NA
TGTGCCAGCAGCCCCCCGGGACAGGGGTATGGCTACACCTTC	CASSPPGQGYGYTF	TRBV7-2	TRBD1	TRBJ1-2	few
TGCAGCGTTACCGGACTAGCGGGACTCCAAGAGACCCAGTACTTC	CSVTGLAGLQETQYF	TRBV29-1	TRBD2	TRBJ2-5	few
TGTGCCAGCAGCTTAAATTCATTAGGGACAGCCGAGCAGTACTTC	CASSLNSLGTAEQYF	TRBV7-3	TRBD1	TRBJ2-7	NA
TGTGCCAGCAGTCCAAGACCGGGACAGGGGGATGGCTACACCTTC	CASSPRPGQGDGYTF	TRBV27	TRBD1	TRBJ1-2	NA
TGCGCCAGCAGCCCCTCGGAAGAGACCCAGTACTTC	CASSPSEETQYF	TRBV5-1	NA	TRBJ2-5	few
TGTGCCAGCAGCTTAGCGCTGACTAGCGGGGGCACAGATACGCAGTATTTT	CASSLALTSGGTDTQYF	TRBV7-2	TRBD2	TRBJ2-3	few
TGTGCCAGCAGCCCTGGGGGCAGGGACACTGAAGCTTTCTTT	CASSPGGRDTEAFF	TRBV25-1	NA	TRBJ1-1	few
TGTGCCAGCAGGACGACAGGGAATGGGGAGCAGTTCTTC	CASRTTGNGEQFF	TRBV5-4	TRBD1	TRBJ2-1	few
TGTGCCAGCAGCTTTCAGGGAAGGGAGCAGTACTTC	CASSFQGREQYF	TRBV7-2	NA	TRBJ2-7	NA
TGTGCCAGCAGCGTAGAATCCGACACCCCTCCGACTGAAGCTTTCTTT	CASSVESDTPPTEAFF	TRBV9	NA	TRBJ1-1	few
TGTGCCAGCCAGCGTGGGACAGCTACAGATACGCAGTATTTT	CASQRGTATDTQYF	TRBV19	TRBD1	TRBJ2-3	few